This is a list of T cell receptor beta chains from one sample in a study of cytotoxic CD8 clonotypes in ibrutinib-treated CLL. Clones were read by immunoSEQ multiplex PCR, and TCRdb kept only the in-frame ones, dropping some. The profile shows around 250,000 clones, roughly 74% of them singletons. Sample: PBMCs, taken after 24 months of ibrutinib treatment. The receptors here all came from a human donor with chronic lymphocytic leukemia. CDR3s include the opening cysteine and the closing phenylalanine or tryptophan. A D gene is named only where the DNA matches it firmly. Clone size is not always given. Where it is, it says once, few, many or a class for expanded clones.

size: few; D: NA; J: TRBJ2-1; V: TRBV12-5; DNA: TGTGCTAGTGGTTTTGGGCGGGAAGTCTACAATGAGCAGTTCTTC; CDR3: CASGFGREVYNEQFF
size: NA; D: NA; J: TRBJ2-1; V: TRBV18; DNA: TGTGCCAGCTCACCGAGCTCCTACAATGAGCAGTTCTTC; CDR3: CASSPSSYNEQFF
size: NA; D: NA; J: TRBJ2-3; V: TRBV7-2; DNA: TGTGCCAGCGCGCCCTTTCTCACAGATACGCAGTATTTT; CDR3: CASAPFLTDTQYF
size: NA; D: NA; J: TRBJ1-1; V: TRBV12-5; DNA: TGTGCTAGTGGTTATGGTTGGGGTGAAGCTTTCTTT; CDR3: CASGYGWGEAFF
size: NA; D: TRBD1; J: TRBJ2-5; V: TRBV5-8; DNA: TGTGCCAGCAGCTCGGGACAGCCGCTACAAGAGACCCAGTACTTC; CDR3: CASSSGQPLQETQYF
size: NA; D: NA; J: TRBJ1-3; V: TRBV5-1; DNA: TGCGCCAGCAGCTTGAACTCTGGAAACACCATATATTTT; CDR3: CASSLNSGNTIYF
size: NA; D: NA; J: TRBJ1-4; V: TRBV7-6; DNA: TGTGCCAGCAGCCCCGTCGGGCGGAATGAAAAACTGTTTTTT; CDR3: CASSPVGRNEKLFF
size: NA; D: TRBD1; J: TRBJ2-7; V: TRBV5-1; DNA: TGCGCCAGCAGCTGGACAGGGGCCTCCTACGAGCAGTACTTC; CDR3: CASSWTGASYEQYF
size: NA; D: NA; J: TRBJ1-2; V: TRBV7-2; DNA: TGTGCCAGCAGCTTAGAGGGGGACGGCTACACCTTC; CDR3: CASSLEGDGYTF
size: NA; D: TRBD2; J: TRBJ2-1; V: TRBV13; DNA: TGTGCCAGCAGCTTGCAGGGTGTAGCGGGAGGGCCAGGTGAGCAGTTCTTC; CDR3: CASSLQGVAGGPGEQFF
size: NA; D: TRBD2; J: TRBJ2-7; V: TRBV6-4; DNA: TGTGCCAGCAGTCCTTCTAGCGGTCCCTACGAGCAGTACTTC; CDR3: CASSPSSGPYEQYF
size: NA; D: TRBD2; J: TRBJ2-7; V: TRBV10-3; DNA: TGTGCCATCAGGGGCTCGGGGCTAGCGGGAGGCTACGAGCAGTACTTC; CDR3: CAIRGSGLAGGYEQYF
size: NA; D: TRBD1; J: TRBJ1-4; V: TRBV30; DNA: TGTGCCTGGAGTGTACAGCCAGGGGGGAAACTGTTTTTT; CDR3: CAWSVQPGGKLFF
size: few; D: NA; J: TRBJ1-5; V: TRBV18; DNA: TGTGCCAGCTCACCATATCGATTTAGCAATCAGCCCCAGCATTTT; CDR3: CASSPYRFSNQPQHF
size: NA; D: NA; J: TRBJ2-2; V: TRBV30; DNA: TGTGCCTGGAGCTGGACCGGGGAGCTGTTTTTT; CDR3: CAWSWTGELFF
size: NA; D: NA; J: TRBJ1-1; V: TRBV27; DNA: TGTGCCAGCAGTTCTACAGGGTGGAACACTGAAGCTTTCTTT; CDR3: CASSSTGWNTEAFF
size: few; D: TRBD1; J: TRBJ1-2; V: TRBV5-4; DNA: TGTGCCAGCAGTCCTACAGGGGGAGGCTATGGCTACACCTTC; CDR3: CASSPTGGGYGYTF